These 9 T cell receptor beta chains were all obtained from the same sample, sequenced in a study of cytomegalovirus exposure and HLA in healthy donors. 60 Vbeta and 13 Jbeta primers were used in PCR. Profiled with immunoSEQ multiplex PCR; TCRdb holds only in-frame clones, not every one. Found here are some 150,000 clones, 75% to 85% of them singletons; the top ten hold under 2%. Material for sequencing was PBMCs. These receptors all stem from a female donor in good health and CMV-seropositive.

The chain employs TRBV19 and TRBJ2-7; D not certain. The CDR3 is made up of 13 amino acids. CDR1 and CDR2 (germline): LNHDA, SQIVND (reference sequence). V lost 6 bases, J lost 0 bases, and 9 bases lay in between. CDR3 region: CASSHSSSYEQYF. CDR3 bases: TGTGCCAGTAGCCATAGCAGCTCCTACGAGCAGTACTTC.

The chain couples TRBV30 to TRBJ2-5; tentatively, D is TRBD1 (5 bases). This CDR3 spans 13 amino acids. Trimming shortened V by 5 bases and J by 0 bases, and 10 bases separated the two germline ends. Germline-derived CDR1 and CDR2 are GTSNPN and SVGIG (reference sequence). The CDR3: CAWGQEYQETQYF. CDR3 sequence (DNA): TGTGCCTGGGGACAAGAGTACCAAGAGACCCAGTACTTC.

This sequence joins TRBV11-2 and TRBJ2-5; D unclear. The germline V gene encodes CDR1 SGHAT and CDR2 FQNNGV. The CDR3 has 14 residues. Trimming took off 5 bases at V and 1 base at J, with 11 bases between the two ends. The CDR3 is CASSLPASQETQYF. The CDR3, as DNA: TGTGCCAGCAGCCTGCCAGCGTCCCAAGAGACCCAGTACTTC.

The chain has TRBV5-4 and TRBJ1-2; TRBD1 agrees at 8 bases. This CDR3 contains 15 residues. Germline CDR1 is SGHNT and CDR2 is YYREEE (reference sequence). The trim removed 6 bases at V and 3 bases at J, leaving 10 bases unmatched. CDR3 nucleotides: TGTGCCAGCAAAGGAGCAGGGGGCTGGGACTATGGCTACACCTTC. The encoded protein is CASKGAGGWDYGYTF.

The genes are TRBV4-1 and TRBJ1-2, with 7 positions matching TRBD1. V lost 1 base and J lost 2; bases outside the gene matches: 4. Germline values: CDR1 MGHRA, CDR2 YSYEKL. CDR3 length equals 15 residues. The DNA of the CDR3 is TGCGCCAGCAGCCAAGGGACAGGTGACAACTATGGCTACACCTTC. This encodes CASSQGTGDNYGYTF.

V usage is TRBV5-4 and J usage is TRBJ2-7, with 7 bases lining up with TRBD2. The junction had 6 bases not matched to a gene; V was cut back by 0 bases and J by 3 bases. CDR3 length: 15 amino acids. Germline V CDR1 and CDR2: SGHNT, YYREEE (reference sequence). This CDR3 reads CASSLGGGGYYEQYF. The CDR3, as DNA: TGTGCCAGCAGCTTGGGTGGCGGGGGTTACTACGAGCAGTACTTC.

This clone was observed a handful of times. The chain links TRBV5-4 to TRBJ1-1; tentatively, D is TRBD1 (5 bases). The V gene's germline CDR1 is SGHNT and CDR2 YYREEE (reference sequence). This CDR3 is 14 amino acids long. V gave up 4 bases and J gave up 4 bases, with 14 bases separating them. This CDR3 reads CASSESRGSTEAFF. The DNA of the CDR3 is TGTGCCAGCAGCGAATCACGGGGGTCCACTGAAGCTTTCTTT.

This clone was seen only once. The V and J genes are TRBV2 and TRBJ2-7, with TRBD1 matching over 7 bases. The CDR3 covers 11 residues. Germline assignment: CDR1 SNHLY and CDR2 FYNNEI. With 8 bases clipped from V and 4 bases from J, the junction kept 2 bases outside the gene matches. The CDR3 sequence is CASLQGYEQYF. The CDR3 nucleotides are TGTGCCAGCTTACAGGGGTACGAGCAGTACTTC.

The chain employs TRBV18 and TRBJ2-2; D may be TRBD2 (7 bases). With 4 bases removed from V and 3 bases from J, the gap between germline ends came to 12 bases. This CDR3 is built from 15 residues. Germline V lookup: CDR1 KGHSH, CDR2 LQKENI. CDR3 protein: CASSRGGEDTGELFF. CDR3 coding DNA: TGTGCCAGCTCACGCGGGGGCGAGGACACCGGGGAGCTGTTTTTT.